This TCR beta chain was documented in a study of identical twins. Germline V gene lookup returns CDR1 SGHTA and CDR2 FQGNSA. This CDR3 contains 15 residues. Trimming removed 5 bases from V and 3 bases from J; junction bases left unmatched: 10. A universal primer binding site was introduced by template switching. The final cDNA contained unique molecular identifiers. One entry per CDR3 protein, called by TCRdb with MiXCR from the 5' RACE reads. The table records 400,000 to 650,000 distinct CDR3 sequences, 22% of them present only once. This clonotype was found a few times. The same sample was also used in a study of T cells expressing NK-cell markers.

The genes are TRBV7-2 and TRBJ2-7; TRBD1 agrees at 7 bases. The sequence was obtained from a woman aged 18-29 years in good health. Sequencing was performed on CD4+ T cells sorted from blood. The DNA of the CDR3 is TGTGCCAGCAGCCTCTGGGGGACAGAGGACTACGAGCAGTACTTC. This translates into CASSLWGTEDYEQYF.